This entry lists 3 T cell receptor beta chains sequenced from one sample in a study of blood T cell repertoires in COVID-19. Measured with immunoSEQ multiplex PCR; TCRdb has only the in-frame clones, and not every one. The profile covers 70,000 or so clones, with about 80% appearing a single time and about 17% taken by the ten largest. The sample comprised peripheral blood. These receptors all stem from a human donor in a cohort sampled during active COVID-19.

The rearrangement links TRBV6-2 or TRBV6-3 to TRBJ2-1, with 7 bases matching TRBD2. Trimming removed 2 bases from V and 1 base from J; junction bases left unmatched: 5. Per the germline V gene, CDR1 is MNHEY and CDR2 is SVGEGT. This CDR3 is built from 16 residues. The chain's CDR3 is CASSYVRGGSYNEQFF. The CDR3 nucleotides read TGTGCCAGCAGTTACGTCCGCGGGGGTTCCTACAATGAGCAGTTCTTC.

This clone was seen only once. The chain combines TRBV18 with TRBJ2-7, with 7 bases aligning to TRBD1. Germline CDR1 reads KGHSH; CDR2 reads LQKENI. V lost 4 bases, J lost 4 bases, and 10 bases stayed unmatched. The CDR3 has 15 amino acids. In nucleotides, the CDR3 is TGTGCCAGCTCACAAACACCAGGGGGTCGTTACGAGCAGTACTTC. Translating gives CASSQTPGGRYEQYF. Variable domain in full (rest from reference TRBV18 and TRBJ2-7): NAGVMQNPRHLVRRRGQEARLRCSPMKGHSHVYWYRQLPEEGLKFMVYLQKENIIDESGMPKERFSAEFPKEGPSILRIQQVVRGDSAAYFCASSQTPGGRYEQYFGPGTRLTVT.

The chain couples TRBV15 to TRBJ2-5; D ambiguous. V lost 1 base and J lost 3, with 15 bases in between. Per germline, CDR1 LNHNV and CDR2 YYDKDF (reference sequence). The CDR3 has 16 amino acids. CDR3 DNA: TGTGCCACCAGCAGAGCTCGGGTTGTCGCGAAAGAGACCCAGTACTTC. Protein product: CATSRARVVAKETQYF.